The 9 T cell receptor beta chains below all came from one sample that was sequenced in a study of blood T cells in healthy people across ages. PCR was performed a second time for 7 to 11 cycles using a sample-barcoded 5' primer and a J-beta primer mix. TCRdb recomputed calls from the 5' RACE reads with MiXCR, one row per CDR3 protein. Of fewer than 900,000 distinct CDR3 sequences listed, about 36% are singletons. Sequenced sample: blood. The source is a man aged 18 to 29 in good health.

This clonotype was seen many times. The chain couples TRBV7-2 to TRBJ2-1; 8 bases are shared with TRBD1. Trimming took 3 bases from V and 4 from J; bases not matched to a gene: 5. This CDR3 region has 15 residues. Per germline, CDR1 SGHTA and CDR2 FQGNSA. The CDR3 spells CASSFDRGRYNEQFF. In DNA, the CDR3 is TGTGCCAGCAGCTTTGACAGGGGTCGATACAATGAGCAGTTCTTC.

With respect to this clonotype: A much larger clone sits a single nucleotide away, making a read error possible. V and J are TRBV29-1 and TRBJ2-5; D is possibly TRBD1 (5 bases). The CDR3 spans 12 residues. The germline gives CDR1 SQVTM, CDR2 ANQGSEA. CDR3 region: CCVEKGQETQYF. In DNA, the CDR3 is TGCTGCGTTGAAAAGGGGCAAGAGACCCAGTACTTC.

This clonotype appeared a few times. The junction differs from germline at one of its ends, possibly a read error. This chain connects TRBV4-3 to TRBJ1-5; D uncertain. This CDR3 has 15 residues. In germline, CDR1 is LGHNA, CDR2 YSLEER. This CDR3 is CANSQERGSNQPQHF. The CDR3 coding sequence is TGCGCCAACAGCCAAGAGCGGGGTAGCAATCAGCCCCAGCATTTT.

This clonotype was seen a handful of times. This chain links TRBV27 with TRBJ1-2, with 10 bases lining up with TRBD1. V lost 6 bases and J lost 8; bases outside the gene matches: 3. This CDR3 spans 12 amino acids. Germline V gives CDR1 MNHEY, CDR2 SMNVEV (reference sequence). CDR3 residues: CASSQTGGGYTF. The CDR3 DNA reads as TGTGCCAGCAGCCAGACAGGGGGCGGCTACACCTTC.

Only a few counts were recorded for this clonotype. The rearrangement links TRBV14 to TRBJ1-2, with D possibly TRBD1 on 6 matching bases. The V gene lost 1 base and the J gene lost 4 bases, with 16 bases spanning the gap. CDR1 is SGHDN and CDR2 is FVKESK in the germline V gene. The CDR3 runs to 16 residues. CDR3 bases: TGTGCCAGCAGCCAAGTTTGGGGCAGGGGCTTCTATGGCTACACCTTC. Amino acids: CASSQVWGRGFYGYTF.

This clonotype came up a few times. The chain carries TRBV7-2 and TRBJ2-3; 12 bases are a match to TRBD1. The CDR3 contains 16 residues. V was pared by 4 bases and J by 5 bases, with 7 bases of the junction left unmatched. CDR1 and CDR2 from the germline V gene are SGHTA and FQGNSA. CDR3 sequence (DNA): TGTGCCAGCAGCTCGGGGACAGGGGGCTTCCAAGATACGCAGTATTTT. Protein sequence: CASSSGTGGFQDTQYF.

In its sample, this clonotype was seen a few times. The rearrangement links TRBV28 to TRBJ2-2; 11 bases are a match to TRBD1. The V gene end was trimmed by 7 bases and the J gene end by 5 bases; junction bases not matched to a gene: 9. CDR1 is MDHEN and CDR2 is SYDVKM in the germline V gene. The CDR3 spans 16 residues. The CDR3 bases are TGTGCCAGCAAAACCGGCCGGGACAGGGGGACCGGGGAGCTGTTTTTT. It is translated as CASKTGRDRGTGELFF.

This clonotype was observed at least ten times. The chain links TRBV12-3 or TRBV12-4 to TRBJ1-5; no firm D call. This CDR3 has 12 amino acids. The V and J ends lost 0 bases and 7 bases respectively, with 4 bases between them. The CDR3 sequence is CASSLAAQPQHF. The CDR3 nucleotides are TGTGCCAGCAGTTTAGCGGCCCAGCCCCAGCATTTT.

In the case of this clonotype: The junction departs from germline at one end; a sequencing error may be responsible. In DNA, the CDR3 is TGTGCCAGCAGCCAATGTCAGCCCCGGCATTTT. Translating it yields CASSQCQPRHF. The chain is built from TRBV14 and TRBJ1-5; D is uncertain. The CDR3 is 11 residues long. Per germline, CDR1 SGHDN and CDR2 FVKESK.